A selection of T cell receptor beta chains follows, all from one sample in a study of T cells in Graves' hyperthyroidism and ophthalmopathy. In TCRdb, the multiplex PCR reads were re-called with MiXCR into one record per CDR3 protein. The sample has around 36,000 distinct CDR3 sequences; around 53% are singletons. Material: blood. Receptors were obtained from a man between 35 and 55 years old with Graves' ophthalmopathy. CDR3s include the opening cysteine and the closing phenylalanine or tryptophan. A D gene is named only where the DNA matches it firmly. The size entry is marked missing in some rows and otherwise reads once, few, many or a size class.

>.|TRBV12-3/TRBV12-4|TRBJ1-1|.
CASSIKAGSEAVF
TGTGCCAGCAGCATAAAGGCCGGCAGCGAAGCTGTCTTT
>many|TRBV5-4|TRBJ2-1|.
CASMTTSSYNEQFF
TGTGCCAGCATGACTACCTCCTCCTACAATGAGCAGTTCTTC
>.|TRBV6-5|TRBJ2-1|TRBD2
CASSTAGGLEQFF
TGTGCCAGCAGTACGGCGGGAGGGCTTGAGCAGTTCTTC
>once|TRBV24-1|TRBJ2-5|TRBD1
CATRTGTDQETQYF
TGTGCCACCAGAACCGGGACAGACCAAGAGACCCAGTACTTC
>.|TRBV20-1|TRBJ2-7|TRBD2
CSARELAGVTGEQYF
TGCAGTGCTAGAGAACTAGCGGGAGTCACCGGGGAGCAGTACTTC
>many|TRBV18|TRBJ2-5|.
CASSGQGRSIHWTQYF
TGTGCCAGCTCCGGTCAGGGTCGGTCGATACATTGGACCCAGTACTTC
>.|TRBV24-1|TRBJ2-2|TRBD1
CATSDPTGTGTTGELFF
TGTGCCACCAGTGATCCGACCGGGACAGGGACCACCGGGGAGCTGTTTTTT
>many|TRBV20-1|TRBJ1-6|.
CSALPAGNSYNSPLHF
TGCAGTGCCCTACCCGCCGGGAACTCCTATAATTCACCCCTCCACTTT
>.|TRBV25-1|TRBJ1-2|TRBD1
CASSAPTGVYGYTF
TGTGCCAGCAGTGCTCCTACAGGGGTGTATGGCTACACCTTC
>.|TRBV19|TRBJ2-5|.
CASSIEGGLETQYF
TGTGCCAGTAGTATAGAAGGGGGTTTGGAGACCCAGTACTTC
>.|TRBV5-1|TRBJ1-1|.
CASSQGYTEAFF
TGCGCCAGCAGTCAGGGATACACTGAAGCTTTCTTT
>.|TRBV2|TRBJ1-2|.
CASTQGRNYGYTF
TGTGCCAGCACGCAGGGGAGGAACTATGGCTACACCTTC
>.|TRBV25-1|TRBJ2-1|.
CASSMMRGDPNEQFF
TGTGCCAGCAGCATGATGCGGGGAGACCCCAATGAGCAGTTCTTC
>.|TRBV7-3|TRBJ2-3|.
CASSLIGDTGEYF
TGTGCCAGCAGCTTAATAGGAGACACCGGGGAGTATTTT
>.|TRBV20-1|TRBJ1-3|.
CSARALGQREETIYF
TGCAGTGCTAGGGCACTTGGACAGAGAGAAGAGACCATATATTTT
>.|TRBV7-9|TRBJ1-2|.
CASSSTTGWSGYTF
TGTGCCAGCAGCTCAACCACAGGGTGGAGCGGCTACACCTTC
>many|TRBV7-3|TRBJ1-1|TRBD1
CASRTGGLNTEAFF
TGTGCCAGCAGGACAGGGGGCCTGAACACTGAAGCTTTCTTT
>.|TRBV5-1|TRBJ2-1|TRBD1
CASSFAGGGTDTQFF
TGCGCCAGCAGTTTTGCAGGGGGTGGCACAGATACGCAGTTCTTC
>many|TRBV4-2|TRBJ2-7|.
CASSPARDYEQYF
TGTGCCAGCAGCCCTGCTAGGGACTACGAGCAGTACTTC
>.|TRBV3-1|TRBJ2-7|.
CASSQGPCEQYF
TGTGCCAGCAGCCAAGGCCCCTGCGAGCAGTACTTC
>.|TRBV28|TRBJ2-7|.
CASSLSVEQGVPYEQYF
TGTGCCAGCAGTTTGAGTGTGGAACAGGGTGTACCCTACGAGCAGTACTTC
>many|TRBV9|TRBJ1-4|TRBD1
CASSRDRAGEKLFF
TGTGCCAGCAGTCGCGACAGGGCCGGCGAAAAACTGTTTTTT
>once|TRBV5-1|TRBJ1-6|.
CASRAQNNDRRNSPLHF
TGCGCCAGCAGAGCCCAGAACAATGACAGGCGCAATTCACCCCTCCACTTT
>.|TRBV11-2|TRBJ1-1|.
CASSLYHGSQSTEAFF
TGTGCCAGCAGCTTATATCACGGGTCACAGAGCACTGAAGCTTTCTTT
>.|TRBV9|TRBJ1-6|.
CASRSAKDSLLHF
TGTGCCAGCAGGTCCGCGAAGGATTCACTCCTCCACTTT
>many|TRBV5-4|TRBJ2-1|TRBD2
CASSIAGVRNEQFF
TGTGCCAGCAGTATAGCGGGAGTAAGAAATGAGCAGTTCTTC
>medium-sized|TRBV10-3|TRBJ2-1|.
CAISEWVPRKDFEQFF
TGTGCCATCAGTGAGTGGGTCCCAAGGAAGGACTTTGAGCAGTTCTTC
>medium-sized|TRBV20-1|TRBJ2-1|.
CSARVWEGNEQFF
TGCAGTGCTAGAGTGTGGGAAGGGAATGAGCAGTTCTTC
>many|TRBV7-9|TRBJ2-7|TRBD1
CASSQPLGGHEQYF
TGTGCCAGCAGCCAACCTCTAGGGGGCCACGAGCAGTACTTC
>.|TRBV9|TRBJ2-7|TRBD2
CASSLSGTSGYEQYF
TGTGCCAGCAGCTTGTCCGGGACTAGCGGCTACGAGCAGTACTTC
>few|TRBV19|TRBJ1-1|.
CASSFRLNTEAFF
TGTGCCAGTAGTTTCCGATTGAACACTGAAGCTTTCTTT
>.|TRBV7-9|TRBJ1-3|.
CASRPGGLGNTVYF
TGTGCCAGCAGACCGGGGGGCCTCGGAAACACCGTATATTTT
>.|TRBV7-2|TRBJ1-6|.
CASSIDGLEANSPLHF
TGTGCCAGCAGCATAGATGGACTAGAGGCAAATTCACCCCTCCACTTT
>.|TRBV7-9|TRBJ2-7|TRBD2
CASSLPGRVSYEQYF
TGTGCCAGCAGCTTACCCGGGAGGGTGTCCTACGAGCAGTACTTC
>many|TRBV29-1|TRBJ2-5|.
CSVTEAWGTQYF
TGCAGCGTTACAGAGGCCTGGGGGACCCAGTACTTC
>.|TRBV5-1|TRBJ1-3|TRBD1
CASSTRTGGVSGNTIYF
TGTGCCAGCAGCACCCGAACAGGGGGTGTTTCTGGAAACACCATATATTTT
>.|TRBV15|TRBJ2-1|TRBD2
CATSRDLTLADRNEQFF
TGTGCCACCAGCAGGGATCTTACACTAGCGGACCGCAATGAGCAGTTCTTC
>.|TRBV9|TRBJ2-7|TRBD2
CASSTTSGSTYEQYF
TGTGCCAGCAGCACCACTAGCGGGAGCACCTACGAGCAGTACTTC
>.|TRBV12-3/TRBV12-4|TRBJ2-1|TRBD1
CASSGRTGGDGQFF
TGTGCCAGCAGTGGCCGGACAGGCGGCGATGGGCAGTTCTTC
>.|TRBV7-2|TRBJ1-5|.
CASSTPTGDYNQPQHF
TGTGCCAGCAGCACACCGACAGGCGACTACAATCAGCCCCAGCATTTT
>many|TRBV29-1|TRBJ2-2|TRBD2
CSVEDPSGGVTGELFF
TGCAGCGTTGAAGATCCAAGCGGGGGGGTTACCGGGGAGCTGTTTTTT
>.|TRBV7-8|TRBJ1-2|.
CASSSSNTRQDSYNGYTF
TGTGCCAGCAGCTCATCCAACACTCGACAGGACTCCTACAATGGCTACACCTTC
>many|TRBV12-5|TRBJ2-1|TRBD2
CASGLELSGGYNEQFF
TGTGCTAGTGGTTTGGAACTCAGCGGGGGTTACAATGAGCAGTTCTTC
>many|TRBV5-1|TRBJ2-5|.
CASSRVVREETQYF
TGCGCCAGCAGCCGGGTCGTGAGAGAAGAGACCCAGTACTTC